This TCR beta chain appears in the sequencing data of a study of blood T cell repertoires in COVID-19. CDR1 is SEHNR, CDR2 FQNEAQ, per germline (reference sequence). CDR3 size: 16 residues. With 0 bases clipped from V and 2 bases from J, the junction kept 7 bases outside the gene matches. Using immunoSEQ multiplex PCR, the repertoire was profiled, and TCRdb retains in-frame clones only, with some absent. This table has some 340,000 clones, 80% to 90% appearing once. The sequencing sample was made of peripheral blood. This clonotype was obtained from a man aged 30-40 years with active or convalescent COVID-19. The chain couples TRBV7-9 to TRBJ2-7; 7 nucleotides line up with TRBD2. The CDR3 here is CASSLATSVIAYEQYF. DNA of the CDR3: TGTGCCAGCAGCTTAGCCACTAGCGTCATCGCCTACGAGCAGTACTTC.